This T cell receptor beta chain comes out of a study of T cell responses to AZD1222 COVID-19 vaccine. As for this clone: Its specificity is unknown.

Repertoires were generated with immunoSEQ multiplex PCR, while TCRdb's copy carries only in-frame clones and drops some. Among fewer than 250,000 clones, 90% to 95% were seen once, and the ten largest hold about 1%. Germline V gene data show CDR1 as SGHRS and CDR2 as YFSETQ. The CDR3 contains 16 residues. V lost 5 bases to trimming and J lost 0 bases; unmatched junction nucleotides: 7. Findings and caveats of the study: Reports say nearly half of spike-specific TCRs go after unmutated variant regions. Spike-specific TCR breadth and depth were elevated following two AZD1222 doses.

The material was peripheral blood, obtained on day 0 of MenACWY control vaccination. The receptor's source is an adult in good health. This chain connects TRBV5-1 to TRBJ1-5, with 8 positions matching TRBD1. CDR3 residues: CASSRQGPYSNQPQHF. CDR3 bases: TGCGCCAGCAGTCGACAGGGGCCCTATAGCAATCAGCCCCAGCATTTT.